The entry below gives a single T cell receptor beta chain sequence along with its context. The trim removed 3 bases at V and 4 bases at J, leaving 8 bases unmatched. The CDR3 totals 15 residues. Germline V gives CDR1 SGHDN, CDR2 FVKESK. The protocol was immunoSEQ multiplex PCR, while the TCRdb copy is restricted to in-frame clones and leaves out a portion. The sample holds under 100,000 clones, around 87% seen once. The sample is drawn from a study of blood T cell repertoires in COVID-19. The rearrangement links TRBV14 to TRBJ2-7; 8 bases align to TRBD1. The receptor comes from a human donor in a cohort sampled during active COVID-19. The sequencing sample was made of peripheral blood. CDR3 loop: CASSQGQAAPYEQYF. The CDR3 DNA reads TGTGCCAGCAGCCAGGGACAGGCGGCTCCGTACGAGCAGTACTTC.